The clone carrying this T cell receptor beta chain was recorded only once. Its antigen is still unknown. The sample belongs to a study of shared clonotypes between healthy human individuals. Notes on the study in general: Sampling used blood alone; tissue repertoires probably differ.

In the naive CD8 group, cells lacked CD45RO and were positively selected for CCR7, so terminally differentiated effector memory CD45RA+ cells were left out. TCRdb keeps only in-frame clones here, not all; method: immunoSEQ multiplex PCR. The sample holds approximately 2,200,000 clones, around 93% seen once. The CDR3 is 15 residues long. J gave up 4 bases and V 3 bases, and 7 bases lay outside the gene matches. Germline loops: CDR1 SGDLS, CDR2 YYNGEE. The genes are TRBV9 and TRBJ1-5; 7 bases are a match to TRBD1. What was sequenced was naive CD8+ T cells from PBMCs. The sequence was obtained from a man younger than 30 in good health. Some clones in this sample may be carry-over from other donors' samples. In DNA, the CDR3 is TGTGCCAGCAGCGGAAGCGGGACAGTTAATCAGCCCCAGCATTTT. It is translated as CASSGSGTVNQPQHF.